Below are 2 T cell receptor beta chains sequenced from a single sample in a study of T cells in Graves' hyperthyroidism and ophthalmopathy. Researchers took RNA transcripts and amplified the TCR beta CDR3 regions from them. When the TCR CDR3 underwent first-round RT-PCR, the HTBI primer set was used. TCRdb independently ran MiXCR on the multiplex PCR reads; one entry per CDR3 protein. Of approximately 200,000 distinct CDR3 sequences listed, approximately 20% are singletons. The sequencing input was blood. The origin of the receptors is a man aged 40-49 years with Graves' hyperthyroidism.

The chain joins TRBV25-1 to TRBJ1-1, with 7 bases aligning to TRBD1. CDR3 length: 15 residues. The germline V gene has CDR1 MGHDK and CDR2 SYGVNS. The trim removed 6 bases at V and 1 base at J, leaving 8 bases unmatched. CDR3: CASSEPRTGNTEAFF. Written as DNA, the CDR3 is TGTGCCAGCAGCGAACCCCGGACAGGGAACACTGAAGCTTTCTTT.

This clonotype was detected ten times or more. The chain uses TRBV12-3 or TRBV12-4 and TRBJ1-1; D might be TRBD1 (5 bases). V was trimmed by 5 bases and J by 11 bases, leaving 15 bases between them. The length of the CDR3 is 12 residues. Written as DNA, the CDR3 is TGTGCCAGCAGTCCGTCGGGGGACGAGGCTTTCTTT. Amino acid sequence: CASSPSGDEAFF.